One sample yielded the 26 T cell receptor beta chains listed below, sequenced in a study of T cell repertoires in ileal Crohn's disease. Time point noted: neoterminal ileum biopsy at postoperative endoscopy, about 6 months after surgery. Generated by immunoSEQ multiplex PCR, the TCRdb table keeps only in-frame clones and is missing some. The sample holds approximately 7,600 clones, 74% seen once. Sequenced material: ileal tissue. These receptors originate from an adult with Crohn's disease.

The chain recombines TRBV19 with TRBJ1-1; D is uncertain. The ends were cut back, 1 base at V and 1 base at J, with 10 bases in the middle. In germline, CDR1 is LNHDA, CDR2 SQIVND (reference sequence). CDR3 length: 15 amino acids. The CDR3 spells CASSIGGRGNTEAFF. The CDR3 DNA follows: TGTGCCAGTAGTATAGGAGGGCGTGGGAACACTGAAGCTTTCTTT.

The chain combines TRBV10-3 with TRBJ1-2; tentatively, D is TRBD1 (5 bases). This CDR3 is 14 amino acids long. Trimming pared 3 bases from V and 4 bases from J, leaving 12 bases between. Germline assignment: CDR1 ENHRY and CDR2 SYGVKD. The CDR3 is CAISEQVYSYGYTF. The CDR3 bases are TGTGCCATCAGTGAACAGGTTTATAGCTATGGCTACACCTTC.

This chain connects TRBV27 to TRBJ1-6; D gene ambiguous. The CDR3 extends over 13 amino acids. Germline CDR1 MNHEY, CDR2 SMNVEV (reference sequence). Trimming stripped 7 bases from V and 3 bases from J, with 7 bases between. Here the CDR3 reads CASNRDYNSPLHF. The CDR3 nucleotides read TGTGCCAGCAACAGAGACTATAATTCACCCCTCCACTTT.

The chain links TRBV4-2 to TRBJ1-2; D ambiguous. From germline, CDR1 is LGHNA and CDR2 YNFKEQ. There are 16 residues in the CDR3. The V and J ends lost 0 bases and 6 bases respectively, with 17 bases between them. DNA for the CDR3: TGTGCCAGCAGCCAAGATCCAAAGGGAGCCTTGGATGGCTACACCTTC. Its translation: CASSQDPKGALDGYTF.

The chain joins TRBV5-4 to TRBJ2-3, with a possible D match to TRBD1 (6 bases). CDR1 is SGHNT and CDR2 is YYREEE in the germline V gene (reference sequence). The CDR3 is made up of 16 amino acids. Trimming cost V 4 bases and J 1 base, with 16 bases left between them. The CDR3 reads CASSPAGQGRTDTQYF. DNA for the CDR3: TGTGCCAGCAGCCCGGCCGGGCAGGGGCGCACAGATACGCAGTATTTT.

The chain carries TRBV5-1 and TRBJ2-5, with unresolved D. The CDR3 has 14 residues. Trimming cost V 1 base and J 4 bases, with 11 bases left between them. Germline V CDR1 and CDR2: SGHRS, YFSETQ. Written as DNA, the CDR3 is TGCGCCAGCAGCTTGCTCCCTAACGGAGAGACCCAGTACTTC. Its translation is CASSLLPNGETQYF. Based on the CDR3 plus reference TRBV5-1 and TRBJ2-5, the full variable domain is KAGVTQTPRYLIKTRGQQVTLSCSPISGHRSVSWYQQTPGQGLQFLFEYFSETQRNKGNFPGRFSGRQFSNSRSEMNVSTLELGDSALYLCASSLLPNGETQYFGPGTRLLVL.

The CDR3 region has the DNA TGTGCCAGCAGCCAACCCCGGGGACAGTCGGCCATATATTTT. It translates to CASSQPRGQSAIYF. The chain couples TRBV11-3 to TRBJ1-3; 7 bases fit TRBD1. V lost 5 bases and J lost 11; bases outside the gene matches: 12. The germline V gene encodes CDR1 SGHNT and CDR2 YENEEA. This CDR3 spans 14 amino acids.

The rearrangement joins TRBV7-3 to TRBJ2-5; weak D call: TRBD2 (6 bases). The CDR3 runs to 12 residues. CDR1 SGHTA and CDR2 FQGTGA come from the germline V gene. V shed 5 bases and J shed 11 bases, with 15 bases lying between them. CDR3 region: CASSPGRGLQYF. The CDR3 nucleotides read TGTGCCAGCAGCCCAGGCCGGGGACTGCAGTACTTC.

The rearrangement uses TRBV28 and TRBJ2-5; 7 nucleotides align to TRBD2. The J call may be faulty, since TRBJ2-7 better matches the DNA end. CDR1 MDHEN and CDR2 SYDVKM come from the germline V gene. This CDR3 spans 14 amino acids. The chain's CDR3 is CASSPLGGAYEQYF. DNA for the CDR3: TGTGCCAGCAGCCCCTTGGGAGGGGCCTACGAGCAGTACTTC.

The chain joins TRBV6-6 to TRBJ1-5, with 9 bases that match TRBD1. Germline V gene sequence: CDR1 MNHNY, CDR2 SVGAGI (reference sequence). The CDR3 covers 15 residues. Trimming took 6 bases from V and 4 from J; bases not matched to a gene: 7. CDR3 DNA sequence: TGTGCCAGCAGAACGGGACAGGGATTAAATCAGCCCCAGCATTTT. It yields the protein CASRTGQGLNQPQHF.

This clone was counted only a few times. J is TRBJ2-7 and V is TRBV30; maybe TRBD1 (7 bases). CDR1 and CDR2 (germline): GTSNPN, SVGIG (reference sequence). The CDR3 is made up of 14 amino acids. V lost 2 bases, J lost 2 bases, and 13 bases lay in between. Here the CDR3 DNA reads TGTGCCTGGAGTCGCGGGACAGTAACCTACGAGCAGTACTTC. It translates to CAWSRGTVTYEQYF.

The gene calls are TRBV2 and TRBJ2-1; 12 bases match TRBD2. V gave up 6 bases and J gave up 4 bases; unmatched junction bases: 1. Germline V gene data show CDR1 as SNHLY and CDR2 as FYNNEI. The length of the CDR3 is 14 residues. The CDR3 loop reads CASSGLAGYNEQFF. The DNA for the CDR3 is TGTGCCAGCAGCGGACTAGCGGGGTACAATGAGCAGTTCTTC. Filled out from reference TRBV2 and TRBJ2-1, the complete variable domain reads EPEVTQTPSHQVTQMGQEVILRCVPISNHLYFYWYRQILGQKVEFLVSFYNNEISEKSEIFDDQFSVERPDGSNFTLKIRSTKLEDSAMYFCASSGLAGYNEQFFGPGTRLTVL.

The V call is TRBV28, the J call TRBJ2-5; 11 positions match TRBD2. Germline loops: CDR1 MDHEN, CDR2 SYDVKM. The CDR3 covers 14 residues. Trimming cost V 8 bases and J 6 bases; bases outside gene matches: 8. The CDR3 sequence: CASALAGGQKTQYF. In DNA, the CDR3 is TGTGCCAGCGCCTTAGCGGGGGGGCAAAAGACCCAGTACTTC.

The rearrangement links TRBV10-3 to TRBJ2-3; 7 bases align to TRBD1. The CDR3 is made up of 14 amino acids. CDR1 and CDR2 (germline): ENHRY, SYGVKD. V lost 6 bases to trimming and J lost 4 bases; unmatched junction nucleotides: 7. Written as DNA, the CDR3 is TGTGCCATCAGGGTTGGGACAGAGGCAGATACGCAGTATTTT. This encodes CAIRVGTEADTQYF.

The rearrangement uses TRBV14 and TRBJ1-1; D might be TRBD1 (5 bases). CDR1 is SGHDN, CDR2 FVKESK, per germline. The V end was cut by 5 bases, the J end by 7 bases, with 23 bases between. CDR3 length: 16 residues. The CDR3 reads CASSRRSGIYGGEAFF. CDR3 nucleotides: TGTGCCAGCAGCAGACGATCCGGAATCTACGGGGGTGAAGCTTTCTTT.

The genes are TRBV25-1 and TRBJ2-7; perhaps TRBD1 as D (5 bases). The CDR3 is made up of 15 amino acids. Germline V gene lookup returns CDR1 MGHDK and CDR2 SYGVNS. V lost 5 bases, J lost 3 bases, and 17 bases lay in between. The CDR3 region is CASSPTDRPDYEQYF. The CDR3 coding sequence is TGTGCCAGCAGTCCCACCGACAGACCTGACTACGAGCAGTACTTC.

This clone has just a few counts. This sequence joins TRBV5-4 and TRBJ2-2, with a tentative D call TRBD2 (7 bases). The CDR3 extends over 15 amino acids. Deletions cut 4 bases from V and 4 bases from J, with 14 bases between. CDR1 and CDR2 (germline): SGHNT, YYREEE (reference sequence). Here the CDR3 reads CASSPGRGGTGELFF. CDR3 in DNA: TGTGCCAGCAGCCCCGGTAGGGGGGGCACCGGGGAGCTGTTTTTT.

This chain links TRBV19 with TRBJ2-2, with 7 bases matching TRBD1. V trimming: 9 bases; J trimming: 3 bases; junction bases outside the gene matches: 10. This CDR3 comprises 15 residues. CDR1 is LNHDA and CDR2 is SQIVND in the germline V gene (reference sequence). CDR3 amino acids: CASVREQGYTGELFF. CDR3 sequence (DNA): TGTGCCAGCGTGAGGGAACAGGGGTACACCGGGGAGCTGTTTTTT.

This rearrangement joins TRBV7-9 to TRBJ2-5, with 8 bases lining up with TRBD1. This CDR3 has 16 amino acids. CDR1 and CDR2 (germline): SEHNR, FQNEAQ (reference sequence). Unmatched junction bases numbered 11, after V lost 4 bases and J lost 4 bases. The CDR3 region is CASSSQKQGVGETQYF. The CDR3 bases are TGTGCCAGCAGCTCCCAAAAACAGGGGGTAGGAGAGACCCAGTACTTC.

The chain has TRBV19 and TRBJ1-5, with D possibly matching TRBD1 (6 bases). V lost 4 bases and J lost 6, with 10 bases in between. Germline values: CDR1 LNHDA, CDR2 SQIVND (reference sequence). The CDR3 is 13 residues long. In DNA form, the CDR3 reads TGTGCCAGTAGTAACAGGGAGGGTCAGCCCCAGCATTTT. It codes for CASSNREGQPQHF.

The chain links TRBV4-3 to TRBJ1-1; D may be TRBD1 (5 bases). Germline V CDR1 and CDR2: LGHNA, YSLEER. The CDR3 consists of 13 residues. V shed 5 bases and J shed 4 bases, with 11 bases lying between them. This CDR3 is CASSSQGGTEAFF. The CDR3 DNA reads as TGCGCCAGCAGCAGTCAGGGTGGCACTGAAGCTTTCTTT.

The CDR3 is CASSSAGTSGGVGTGELFF. CDR3 nucleotide sequence: TGTGCCAGCAGCTCGGCCGGGACTAGCGGGGGGGTAGGAACCGGGGAGCTGTTTTTT. The genes are TRBV5-4 and TRBJ2-2; 16 bases are a match to TRBD2. Trimming at V came to 3 bases and at J to 5 bases, leaving 10 bases not matched to a gene. CDR3 size: 19 residues. In germline, CDR1 is SGHNT, CDR2 YYREEE (reference sequence).

The V and J genes are TRBV15 and TRBJ2-1; 11 positions match TRBD2. V shed 7 bases and J 3 bases; nucleotides not matched to a gene: 2. This CDR3 region has 14 residues. Germline-derived CDR1 and CDR2 are LNHNV and YYDKDF (reference sequence). The CDR3 DNA reads as TGTGCCACCAAGGGACTAGCGGACTACAATGAGCAGTTCTTC. Its protein is CATKGLADYNEQFF. Combining the CDR3 with reference TRBV15 and TRBJ2-1 gives the whole variable domain DAMVIQNPRYQVTQFGKPVTLSCSQTLNHNVMYWYQQKSSQAPKLLFHYYDKDFNNEADTPDNFQSRRPNTSFCFLDIRSPGLGDTAMYLCATKGLADYNEQFFGPGTRLTVL.

The V call is TRBV19, the J call TRBJ2-7; 7 bases are shared with TRBD1. CDR3 length: 15 residues. Germline loops: CDR1 LNHDA, CDR2 SQIVND (reference sequence). Trimming removed 5 bases from V and 9 bases from J; junction bases left unmatched: 16. The CDR3 DNA is TGTGCCAGTAGTCCCACCTCCGGGACAGACCTTGTGCAGTACTTC. Its protein is CASSPTSGTDLVQYF. The full variable domain, rest sourced from reference TRBV19 and TRBJ2-7, is DGGITQSPKYLFRKEGQNVTLSCEQNLNHDAMYWYRQDPGQGLRLIYYSQIVNDFQKGDIAEGYSVSREKKESFPLTVTSAQKNPTAFYLCASSPTSGTDLVQYFGPGTRLTVT.

This rearrangement joins TRBV30 to TRBJ2-3; 7 bases agree with TRBD2. Germline lookup yields CDR1 GTSNPN and CDR2 SVGIG (reference sequence). Trimming cost V 8 bases and J 8 bases; bases outside gene matches: 7. The CDR3 has 11 amino acids. CDR3: CAGRGGGTQYF. The CDR3 DNA reads TGTGCCGGCCGGGGCGGGGGTACGCAGTATTTT.

J is TRBJ1-1 and V is TRBV5-1; 9 bases agree with TRBD1. Germline values: CDR1 SGHRS, CDR2 YFSETQ. The CDR3 has 15 amino acids. With V trimmed by 5 bases and J by 8 bases, 13 bases remained unmatched. The CDR3 region has the DNA TGCGCCAGCAGTTTTGGAGCAGGACAGGGGCAGGAAGCTTTCTTT. Protein sequence: CASSFGAGQGQEAFF.